This paragraph covers one T cell receptor beta chain sequence. Its antigen remains unknown. The data originate from a study of metastatic and nonmetastatic thyroid tumors. The overall study: Samples came from malignant and benign thyroid patients, and repertoires were compared across blood and tumor or nodule tissue. Study-level findings and limits: Malignant tumors reportedly showed significantly higher TCR beta diversity than benign nodules in both blood and tumor.

Germline V lookup: CDR1 MGHDK, CDR2 SYGVNS. The CDR3 runs 15 residues. Trimming shortened V by 6 bases and J by 4 bases, and 16 bases separated the two germline ends. In the source study's methods: Clinicopathological groups of papillary thyroid cancer showed CDR3 differences that were used to build a distant-metastasis classifier. TCRdb re-clonotyped the PCR reads through MiXCR. These V and J calls originate from TCRdb's pipeline instead of the authors' own analysis. The profile covers about 38,000 clones, with 26% appearing a single time and around 9.5% taken by the ten largest. None of the patients had undergone any treatment ahead of thyroid surgery.

This sequence joins TRBV25-1 and TRBJ2-1, with D unclear. The TCR was taken from a female donor with papillary thyroid cancer or a benign thyroid nodule (not recorded which). Some clones in this sample may be carry-over from other donors' samples. The specimen was blood. CDR3 residues: CASSKAGPGYNEQFF. The CDR3 DNA reads as TGTGCCAGCAGCAAGGCAGGACCGGGTTACAATGAGCAGTTCTTC.